This entry is about one T cell receptor (beta chain). Its antigen is not known. Busulfan-fludarabine conditioning, marrow transplant, and cyclophosphamide on days +3 and +4 were administered. The sample belongs to a study of T cells after posttransplantation cyclophosphamide. Findings and caveats of the study: Donor-recipient repertoire similarity was low at 1-2 months, rising over year one. Tissue-infiltrating T cells from skin or gut overlapped little with blood T cells. After PTCy, TRB diversity resembled that of CNI/methotrexate controls.

The CDR3 covers 18 residues. The junction had 13 bases not matched to a gene; V was cut back by 0 bases and J by 3 bases. Germline V lookup: CDR1 SGHTS, CDR2 YDEGEE. Sequenced by immunoSEQ multiplex PCR; TCRdb stores in-frame clones only, minus some. The repertoire holds roughly 20,000 clones, with about 90% as singletons. J is TRBJ2-3 and V is TRBV5-8; 7 positions match TRBD2. The sequence was collected from a female patient aged 35 to 55 who received an allogeneic stem cell transplant from a related donor, was CMV-positive, and had no GVHD. Some T cells may trace back to the graft donor. This sample comprised PBMCs, obtained after allogeneic stem cell transplant with posttransplant cyclophosphamide. In DNA form, the CDR3 reads TGTGCCAGCAGCTTGGTCCTTCTATCGGGAGGAAATACAGATACGCAGTATTTT. As protein: CASSLVLLSGGNTDTQYF. Full variable domain (remainder filled in from reference TRBV5-8 and TRBJ2-3): EAGVTQSPTHLIKTRGQQATLRCSPISGHTSVYWYQQALGLGLQFLLWYDEGEERNRGNFPPRFSGRQFPNYSSELNVNALELEDSALYLCASSLVLLSGGNTDTQYFGPGTRLTVL.